The 26 T cell receptor beta chains below come from one sample, sequenced in a study of blood T cell repertoires in COVID-19. Clones were sequenced by immunoSEQ multiplex PCR, and TCRdb holds only the in-frame ones, with some missing. The repertoire holds 300,000 to 400,000 clones, with more than 75% as singletons. What was sequenced was peripheral blood. The receptors were sampled from a woman aged 55-69 years with COVID-19, enrolled during active disease.

The rearrangement links TRBV5-1 to TRBJ2-2; weak D call: TRBD1 (6 bases). Trimming removed 6 bases at V and 0 bases at J, with 12 bases between. The CDR3 is made up of 15 amino acids. The germline gives CDR1 SGHRS, CDR2 YFSETQ. CDR3 region: CASNPWTANTGELFF. CDR3 DNA: TGCGCCAGCAACCCCTGGACAGCGAACACCGGGGAGCTGTTTTTT.

In regard to this clone: Different DNA sequences within this sample yield the same CDR3. The chain couples TRBV4-2 to TRBJ1-2; no clear D gene. Trimming stripped 0 bases from V and 2 bases from J, with 4 bases between. The CDR3 loop spans 13 amino acids. Germline V lookup: CDR1 LGHNA, CDR2 YNFKEQ. The CDR3 is CASSQDRNYGYTF. The CDR3 DNA reads TGTGCCAGCAGCCAAGATAGAAACTATGGCTACACCTTC.

The chain recombines TRBV7-2 with TRBJ2-7; 10 bases fit TRBD2. This CDR3 comprises 18 residues. CDR1 SGHTA and CDR2 FQGNSA come from the germline V gene. With V trimmed by 5 bases and J by 3 bases, 16 bases remained unmatched. CDR3 amino acids: CASSPWASGGDVGYEQYF. DNA for the CDR3: TGTGCCAGCAGCCCATGGGCTAGCGGGGGCGACGTAGGCTACGAGCAGTACTTC. The variable domain in full, completed from reference TRBV7-2 and TRBJ2-7, reads GAGVSQSPSNKVTEKGKDVELRCDPISGHTALYWYRQSLGQGLEFLIYFQGNSAPDKSGLPSDRFSAERTGGSVSTLTIQRTQQEDSAVYLCASSPWASGGDVGYEQYFGPGTRLTVT.

The chain employs TRBV18 and TRBJ1-2; 7 nucleotides line up with TRBD1. V shed 5 bases and J 2 bases; nucleotides not matched to a gene: 11. Germline CDR1 KGHSH, CDR2 LQKENI. This CDR3 contains 16 residues. CDR3: CASSTTGTAQNYGYTF. CDR3 nucleotides: TGTGCCAGCTCAACAACCGGGACAGCCCAGAACTATGGCTACACCTTC.

This clone was picked up one time. This chain links TRBV6-5 with TRBJ2-5; 8 bases are a match to TRBD1. After removal of 4 bases from V and 2 bases from J, the junction contained 6 bases not matched to a gene. The CDR3 has 15 residues. The germline CDR1 and CDR2 sequences are MNHEY and SVGAGI. The CDR3 sequence: CASSSDRGHQETQYF. The CDR3 DNA sequence: TGTGCCAGCAGTTCCGACAGGGGTCATCAAGAGACCCAGTACTTC.

The chain uses TRBV10-2 and TRBJ2-3; 10 bases map to TRBD2. The CDR3 covers 17 residues. Per the germline V gene, CDR1 is WSHSY and CDR2 is SAAADI. V lost 3 bases and J lost 2; bases outside the gene matches: 8. The CDR3 sequence is CASSDLKRGGYTDTQYF. The DNA of the CDR3 is TGCGCCAGCAGTGACTTAAAGCGGGGGGGCTACACAGATACGCAGTATTTT.

As to this clone: The sample contains more than one DNA sequence encoding this CDR3. Here the CDR3 DNA reads TGTGCCAGCAGCGTAGGGCGGGGGAACACTGAAGCTTTCTTT. Translated, it gives CASSVGRGNTEAFF. V usage is TRBV9 and J usage is TRBJ1-1, with D unresolved. CDR3 length: 14 residues. In germline, CDR1 is SGDLS, CDR2 YYNGEE. The V and J ends lost 0 bases and 1 base respectively, with 7 bases between them.

The chain carries TRBV5-4 and TRBJ2-7; no clear D gene. V shed 1 base and J shed 3 bases, with 11 bases lying between them. CDR1 and CDR2 from the germline V gene are SGHNT and YYREEE (reference sequence). The CDR3 totals 14 residues. The CDR3 nucleotides are TGTGCCAGCAGCTTGTACGGGTCCTTCTACGAGCAGTACTTC. Residues: CASSLYGSFYEQYF.

The chain carries TRBV7-8 and TRBJ1-1; weak D call: TRBD1 (5 bases). The CDR3 is made up of 13 amino acids. CDR1 SGHVS and CDR2 FQNEAQ come from the germline V gene. V lost 2 bases and J 6 bases, leaving 10 bases between the germline ends. CDR3 amino acids: CASSLWGDAEAFF. In DNA form, the CDR3 reads TGTGCCAGCAGCTTATGGGGGGATGCTGAAGCTTTCTTT.

This clone has only a few counts. Other nucleotide sequences from this sample produce the same CDR3. V gene TRBV19 combines with J gene TRBJ1-3; D remains unclear. The CDR3 contains 14 residues. Germline CDR1 reads LNHDA; CDR2 reads SQIVND (reference sequence). The ends were cut back, 6 bases at V and 0 bases at J, with 9 bases in the middle. The CDR3 protein is CASRDRGSGNTIYF. The CDR3 region has the DNA TGTGCCAGTAGAGATCGGGGCTCTGGAAACACCATATATTTT.

V usage is TRBV28 and J usage is TRBJ1-1, with D hard to call. V lost 7 bases, J lost 7 bases, and 10 bases lay in between. This CDR3 comprises 11 residues. Germline V lookup: CDR1 MDHEN, CDR2 SYDVKM. In nucleotides, the CDR3 is TGTGCCAGCAAAACTTTAAGTGAAGCTTTCTTT. It is translated as CASKTLSEAFF.

V gene TRBV5-1 combines with J gene TRBJ1-2; 7 positions agree with TRBD1. Trimming cost V 5 bases and J 7 bases; bases outside gene matches: 8. CDR3 length equals 13 residues. Looked up from germline, CDR1 is SGHRS and CDR2 is YFSETQ. CDR3 region: CASSNTGVRGYTF. DNA for the CDR3: TGCGCCAGCAGTAATACAGGGGTACGTGGCTACACCTTC.

DNA of the CDR3: TGTGCCAGCTCACCAACTGGACAGGGGAGAGGCTACACCTTC. This translates into CASSPTGQGRGYTF. V is TRBV18 and J is TRBJ1-2, with 9 bases matching TRBD1. The length of the CDR3 is 14 residues. CDR1 and CDR2 (germline): KGHSH, LQKENI. The ends lost 2 bases at V and 8 bases at J; junction bases unmatched: 6. Full variable domain (outside the CDR3, taken from reference TRBV18 and TRBJ1-2): NAGVMQNPRHLVRRRGQEARLRCSPMKGHSHVYWYRQLPEEGLKFMVYLQKENIIDESGMPKERFSAEFPKEGPSILRIQQVVRGDSAAYFCASSPTGQGRGYTFGSGTRLTVV.

The CDR3 nucleotides are TGCAGCGTTACCCGACAGGGTGGTAACTATGGCTACACCTTC. Translated: CSVTRQGGNYGYTF. The J gene is TRBJ1-2, the V gene TRBV29-1; 7 bases are shared with TRBD1. The V gene's germline CDR1 is SQVTM and CDR2 ANQGSEA. This CDR3 is built from 14 residues. V was clipped by 5 bases and J by 1 base; unmatched bases: 7.

The chain combines TRBV9 with TRBJ2-5; D remains unclear. V lost 0 bases to trimming and J lost 2 bases, with 8 bases between them. Germline CDR1 is SGDLS and CDR2 is YYNGEE. This CDR3 is built from 14 residues. CDR3 in DNA: TGTGCCAGCAGCGTAGGTAGTCAACAAGAGACCCAGTACTTC. This sequence encodes CASSVGSQQETQYF.

The rearrangement links TRBV6-6 to TRBJ2-2; D gene unclear. The V gene lost 7 bases and the J gene lost 2 bases, with 11 bases spanning the gap. Germline assignment: CDR1 MNHNY and CDR2 SVGAGI (reference sequence). The CDR3 sequence is 14 residues long. CDR3 protein: CASNGELNTGELFF. Written as DNA, the CDR3 is TGTGCCAGCAACGGAGAACTTAACACCGGGGAGCTGTTTTTT.

The rearrangement joins TRBV5-1 to TRBJ2-7; weak D call: TRBD2 (7 bases). Germline CDR1 reads SGHRS; CDR2 reads YFSETQ. Trimming pared 4 bases from V and 0 bases from J, leaving 11 bases between. This CDR3 region has 14 residues. CDR3 in DNA: TGCGCCAGCAGCCGGCGGGGGCTCTCCTACGAGCAGTACTTC. Residues: CASSRRGLSYEQYF.

Only a few counts were recorded for this clone. This chain links TRBV6-1 with TRBJ1-2, with 12 bases lining up with TRBD1. The length of the CDR3 is 16 residues. The V segment lost 2 bases and the J segment 8 bases; nucleotides outside the gene matches: 9. CDR1 and CDR2 (germline): MNHNS, SASEGT. For the CDR3, the DNA is TGTGCCAGCAGTGAAAAACCCCGGGACAGGGGGCCCGGCTACACCTTC. Translation: CASSEKPRDRGPGYTF.

The gene calls are TRBV28 and TRBJ1-1, with unresolved D. V dropped 3 bases and J dropped 6 bases, with 8 bases sitting between them. Germline CDR1 is MDHEN and CDR2 is SYDVKM. The CDR3 contains 12 residues. CDR3 protein: CASSLRVSEAFF. Here the CDR3 DNA reads TGTGCCAGCAGTTTGAGGGTTTCTGAAGCTTTCTTT.

The rearrangement uses TRBV7-2 and TRBJ1-2; TRBD1 matches 7 bases. The germline V gene encodes CDR1 SGHTA and CDR2 FQGNSA. CDR3 length: 16 residues. V shed 3 bases, J shed 7 bases, and the junction held 14 bases outside the gene matches. The chain's CDR3 is CASSFFLTGSVGGYTF. In nucleotides, the CDR3 is TGTGCCAGCAGCTTTTTCCTGACAGGGTCGGTGGGTGGCTACACCTTC.

The V gene is TRBV7-3, the J gene TRBJ2-6, with a tentative D call TRBD2 (7 bases). Per germline, CDR1 SGHTA and CDR2 FQGTGA. Trimming took 1 base from V and 1 from J, leaving 17 bases between them. CDR3 length equals 19 residues. Here the CDR3 reads CASSLNPQGGISGANVLTF. In nucleotides, the CDR3 is TGTGCCAGCAGCTTAAATCCACAGGGAGGGATTTCTGGGGCCAACGTCCTGACTTTC.

The chain uses TRBV12-5 and TRBJ1-5, with a tentative D call TRBD1 (5 bases). The germline V gene has CDR1 LGHNT and CDR2 FRNRAP. The CDR3 consists of 14 residues. Trimming took off 3 bases at V and 2 bases at J, with 8 bases between the two ends. The CDR3 DNA reads as TGTGCTAGTGGTTTATTACAGGGCAATCAGCCCCAGCATTTT. Protein sequence: CASGLLQGNQPQHF. Combining the CDR3 with reference TRBV12-5 and TRBJ1-5 gives the whole variable domain DARVTQTPRHKVTEMGQEVTMRCQPILGHNTVFWYRQTMMQGLELLAYFRNRAPLDDSGMPKDRFSAEMPDATLATLKIQPSEPRDSAVYFCASGLLQGNQPQHFGDGTRLSIL.

This clone was picked up a small number of times. The V call is TRBV27, the J call TRBJ1-6, with a possible D match to TRBD1 (5 bases). The CDR3 consists of 15 residues. Germline V CDR1 and CDR2: MNHEY, SMNVEV (reference sequence). The V end was cut by 5 bases, the J end by 0 bases, with 8 bases between. The CDR3 DNA follows: TGTGCCAGCAGTCCACAGGTCTCCTATAATTCACCCCTCCACTTT. It is translated as CASSPQVSYNSPLHF.

This chain joins TRBV19 and TRBJ1-6, with a possible D match to TRBD1 (6 bases). Trimming removed 7 bases from V and 0 bases from J, with 10 bases in between. This CDR3 has 15 amino acids. Per germline, CDR1 LNHDA and CDR2 SQIVND (reference sequence). The CDR3 sequence is CASTGQSSYNSPLHF. The CDR3 DNA reads TGTGCCAGTACTGGACAGAGCTCCTATAATTCACCCCTCCACTTT.

The rearrangement uses TRBV2 and TRBJ1-4; a weak D match, TRBD1 (6 bases). CDR1 and CDR2 (germline): SNHLY, FYNNEI. The CDR3 extends over 15 amino acids. Trimming left V 5 bases short and J 3 bases short, with 13 bases between. In DNA, the CDR3 is TGTGCCAGCAGTCGAAACAGGGCCCCTAATGAAAAACTGTTTTTT. Its translation is CASSRNRAPNEKLFF.

The chain carries TRBV5-4 and TRBJ2-5; weak D call: TRBD1 (5 bases). The CDR3 covers 13 residues. The V and J ends lost 2 bases and 2 bases respectively, with 7 bases between them. Germline V gene data show CDR1 as SGHNT and CDR2 as YYREEE (reference sequence). Written as DNA, the CDR3 is TGTGCCAGCAGCTTAAGGGGACAAGAGACCCAGTACTTC. It codes for CASSLRGQETQYF.